One sample yielded the 2 T cell receptor beta chains listed below, sequenced in a study of T cell responses to AZD1222 COVID-19 vaccine. The repertoire was sequenced with immunoSEQ multiplex PCR; TCRdb's copy has only in-frame clones and lacks some. The profile shows some 99,000 clones, approximately 85% of them singletons. Source: peripheral blood, taken on day 0 of MenACWY control vaccination. These receptors were taken from an adult in good health.

This sequence joins TRBV14 and TRBJ2-1; a weak D match, TRBD2 (6 bases). V was cut by 2 bases and J by 8 bases, with 13 bases left in between. Germline-derived CDR1 and CDR2 are SGHDN and FVKESK. The CDR3 spans 14 residues. The CDR3 DNA reads TGTGCCAGCAGCCAAACCGGAGGGCCTGATGAGCAGTTCTTC. Its translation: CASSQTGGPDEQFF.

This clone was observed a single time. The chain combines TRBV9 with TRBJ2-1; D uncertain. The CDR3 is 15 amino acids. With 2 bases removed from V and 0 bases from J, the gap between germline ends came to 9 bases. Germline V gives CDR1 SGDLS, CDR2 YYNGEE. CDR3 sequence (DNA): TGTGCCAGCAGCGTTTTCTCAAGCTCCTACAATGAGCAGTTCTTC. Translated: CASSVFSSSYNEQFF.